This is a list of T cell receptor beta chains from one sample in a study of long-term antiretroviral therapy in people with HIV. Measured with immunoSEQ multiplex PCR; TCRdb has only the in-frame clones, and not every one. This table has 25,000 to 35,000 clones, approximately 80% appearing once. The source was unsorted PBMCs, collected 2.7 to 2.9 years after starting antiretroviral therapy. The receptors shown here come from a man under 40 with HIV. Each CDR3 is given with its conserved first and last residue. A D gene is named only where the DNA matches it firmly. A clone size is listed for some rows: how often the clone was seen (once, few, many), or a class if it is expanded.

>TRBV27|TRBD1|TRBJ1-2|NA
CASSLGTGANYGYTF
TGTGCCAGCAGTTTAGGGACAGGGGCCAACTATGGCTACACCTTC
>TRBV9|TRBD1|TRBJ2-5|once
CASSARGQGEETQYF
TGTGCCAGCAGCGCCCGGGGACAGGGGGAAGAGACCCAGTACTTC
>TRBV5-4|TRBD1|TRBJ2-5|once
CASSFSGQAQETQYF
TGTGCCAGCAGCTTCTCCGGACAGGCTCAAGAGACCCAGTACTTC
>TRBV6-5|TRBD1|TRBJ2-2|NA
CASRPTGGANGELFF
TGTGCCAGCAGGCCGACAGGGGGCGCGAACGGGGAGCTGTTTTTT
>TRBV5-6|NA|TRBJ1-2|NA
CASSPAPDVSYGYTF
TGTGCCAGCAGCCCCGCGCCGGACGTGAGCTATGGCTACACCTTC
>TRBV13|NA|TRBJ1-2|NA
CASSVGTIYGYTF
TGTGCCAGCAGCGTCGGGACGATCTATGGCTACACCTTC
>TRBV11-2|TRBD1|TRBJ2-7|NA
CASSLAGGRPNYEQYF
TGTGCCAGCAGCTTGGCAGGGGGCCGTCCAAACTACGAGCAGTACTTC
>TRBV19|NA|TRBJ1-5|NA
CASSIRRGDGNQPQHF
TGTGCCAGTAGTATACGCCGAGGAGATGGCAATCAGCCCCAGCATTTT
>TRBV19|TRBD2|TRBJ2-7|NA
CARIKPTSGVEQYF
TGTGCCAGAATAAAACCGACTAGCGGGGTAGAGCAGTACTTC
>TRBV5-5|NA|TRBJ2-1|NA
CASSSWTAHNEQFF
TGTGCCAGCAGCTCATGGACAGCCCACAATGAGCAGTTCTTC
>TRBV9|NA|TRBJ1-4|NA
CASSSDRKEKLFF
TGTGCCAGCAGCTCAGACAGAAAAGAAAAACTGTTTTTT
>TRBV15|NA|TRBJ2-7|NA
CATSSNRDLYEQYF
TGTGCCACCAGCAGTAACAGGGATCTCTACGAGCAGTACTTC
>TRBV27|TRBD1|TRBJ1-1|NA
CASSITGANTEAFF
TGTGCCAGCAGTATCACAGGGGCGAACACTGAAGCTTTCTTT
>TRBV9|TRBD1|TRBJ2-1|NA
CASSVVGQGSYNEQFF
TGTGCCAGCAGCGTAGTGGGACAGGGGTCCTACAATGAGCAGTTCTTC
>TRBV9|NA|TRBJ2-7|NA
CASSHGTAYEQYF
TGTGCCAGCAGCCATGGGACGGCGTACGAGCAGTACTTC
>TRBV7-9|TRBD1|TRBJ1-4|NA
CASSSGTGVEKLFF
TGTGCCAGCAGCTCCGGGACAGGGGTTGAAAAACTGTTTTTT
>TRBV11-3|TRBD1|TRBJ2-1|NA
CASSLDRWGQGRNNEQFF
TGTGCCAGCAGCTTAGATCGTTGGGGACAGGGTAGAAACAATGAGCAGTTCTTC
>TRBV6-1|TRBD2|TRBJ2-1|NA
CASSERLAGGGEQFF
TGTGCCAGCAGTGAGAGACTAGCGGGAGGGGGCGAGCAGTTCTTC
>TRBV9|NA|TRBJ2-3|NA
CASSFPRDTSTDTQYF
TGTGCCAGCAGCTTTCCCCGGGACACAAGCACAGATACGCAGTATTTT
>TRBV11-1|TRBD1|TRBJ2-2|NA
CASSFGQGAGELFF
TGTGCCAGCAGCTTCGGACAGGGGGCCGGGGAGCTGTTTTTT
>TRBV30|NA|TRBJ1-5|few
CAWSGGANQPQHF
TGTGCCTGGAGTGGGGGGGCGAATCAGCCCCAGCATTTT
>TRBV7-6|TRBD1|TRBJ2-2|few
CASSLETGSGELFF
TGTGCCAGCAGCTTAGAGACAGGGAGCGGGGAGCTGTTTTTT
>TRBV7-6|NA|TRBJ2-1|few
CASSLSGSSSYNEQFF
TGTGCCAGCAGCTTGAGCGGGTCAAGCTCCTACAATGAGCAGTTCTTC
>TRBV10-3|NA|TRBJ1-2|NA
CAISVGASNYGYTF
TGTGCCATCAGTGTGGGGGCATCTAACTATGGCTACACCTTC
>TRBV7-2|TRBD2|TRBJ2-1|NA
CASSLTSGRPGNEQFF
TGTGCCAGCAGCTTGACTAGCGGGAGGCCGGGGAATGAGCAGTTCTTC
>TRBV28|TRBD1|TRBJ1-4|NA
CASSFRQGAIEKLFF
TGTGCCAGCAGTTTCCGACAGGGGGCGATTGAAAAACTGTTTTTT
>TRBV6-5|TRBD1|TRBJ1-1|NA
CASSWTGNTEAFF
TGTGCCAGCAGTTGGACAGGGAACACTGAAGCTTTCTTT
>TRBV19|NA|TRBJ2-1|NA
CASSNPGLHEQFF
TGTGCCAGTAGTAATCCGGGACTTCATGAGCAGTTCTTC
>TRBV15|NA|TRBJ1-2|once
CATSRAPGTAYGYTF
TGTGCCACCAGCAGAGCGCCGGGAACAGCCTATGGCTACACCTTC
>TRBV29-1|NA|TRBJ2-2|NA
CSVEVMNTGELFF
TGCAGCGTTGAAGTTATGAACACCGGGGAGCTGTTTTTT
>TRBV7-2|TRBD2|TRBJ2-5|NA
CASSSSSGREETQYF
TGTGCCAGCAGCTCAAGTTCAGGGAGGGAAGAGACCCAGTACTTC
>TRBV9|TRBD1|TRBJ2-2|NA
CASSDRRDRDAGTGELFF
TGTGCCAGCAGCGACCGCCGGGACAGGGACGCTGGGACCGGGGAGCTGTTTTTT
>TRBV9|NA|TRBJ2-3|NA
CASSVGGLGRTDTQYF
TGTGCCAGCAGCGTAGGAGGTCTGGGGAGGACAGATACGCAGTATTTT
>TRBV6-5|TRBD1|TRBJ2-3|NA
CASSYSRGQGTDTQYF
TGTGCCAGCAGTTACTCGCGCGGACAGGGAACAGATACGCAGTATTTT
>TRBV4-3|TRBD1|TRBJ2-1|NA
CASSLTHRGILNEQFF
TGCGCCAGCAGCCTGACCCACAGGGGGATATTAAATGAGCAGTTCTTC
>TRBV5-1|NA|TRBJ1-1|NA
CASSLDLRGNTEAFF
TGCGCCAGCAGCCTAGACCTCAGGGGGAACACTGAAGCTTTCTTT
>TRBV9|TRBD1|TRBJ2-7|NA
CASSLTGGEQYF
TGTGCCAGCAGCTTGACAGGGGGCGAGCAGTACTTC